Sequencing of this T cell receptor beta chain was carried out in a study of tumor and adjacent non-tumor tissue in lung cancer. Study-wide context: Histology: eleven to twelve adenocarcinoma, a couple of squamous cell carcinoma, 1 small cell lung cancer. Study-wide results and caveats: Higher tumor TCR diversity was associated with shorter survival. Compared with tumor, normal lung showed significantly lower TCR diversity.

This clonotype was seen at least ten times. Its antigen remains unknown. This sample's RNA came from whole unsorted tissue. This non-tumor lung sample came from over 3 cm beyond the tumor edge. Germline CDR1 reads SGHTA; CDR2 reads FQGTGA. CDR3 length: 14 residues. Trimming pared 2 bases from V and 1 base from J, leaving 8 bases between. TCRbeta libraries were built with three rounds of nested PCR, modified from ARM-PCR. One entry per CDR3 protein, called by TCRdb with MiXCR from the multiplex PCR reads. This sample carries nearly 50,000 distinct CDR3 sequences, 60% to 65% of them seen once, and the ten largest clones take over 25%.

V is TRBV7-3 and J is TRBJ2-5; D uncertain. The sequenced material came from distant non-tumor lung tissue. This clonotype originated in a woman in her 70s with non-small cell lung cancer. CDR3 nucleotides: TGTGCCAGCAGCTTATTGGCTAGCCAAGAGACCCAGTACTTC. Its protein is CASSLLASQETQYF. The complete variable domain, with remaining parts taken from reference TRBV7-3 and TRBJ2-5, reads GAGVSQTPSNKVTEKGKYVELRCDPISGHTALYWYRQSLGQGPEFLIYFQGTGAADDSGLPNDRFFAVRPEGSVSTLKIQRTERGDSAVYLCASSLLASQETQYFGPGTRLLVL.